A single T cell receptor (beta chain) is shown here with its context. These data originate in a study of CD8 T cells in Susac syndrome. RNA in amounts of roughly 0.5 to 1 ug was reverse transcribed with random hexamers. TCRdb re-called the immunoSEQ multiplex PCR reads through MiXCR, storing one row per CDR3 protein. The table shows under 550,000 distinct CDR3 sequences, with approximately 85% occurring only once. CD8+ and CD4+ T cells circulating in blood were sequenced for TCR beta. Germline lookup yields CDR1 SEHNR and CDR2 FQNEAQ (reference sequence). V lost 5 bases, J lost 6 bases, and 9 bases stayed unmatched. The CDR3 length is 16 residues.

The J gene is TRBJ2-7, the V gene TRBV7-9; 14 nucleotides agree with TRBD2. The specimen was CD8+ T cells from PBMCs. This sequence originates from a human donor with multiple sclerosis. CDR3 DNA: TGTGCCAGCAGCACTGGGACTAGCGGGAGTTTTGCCGAGCAGTACTTC. It yields the protein CASSTGTSGSFAEQYF.